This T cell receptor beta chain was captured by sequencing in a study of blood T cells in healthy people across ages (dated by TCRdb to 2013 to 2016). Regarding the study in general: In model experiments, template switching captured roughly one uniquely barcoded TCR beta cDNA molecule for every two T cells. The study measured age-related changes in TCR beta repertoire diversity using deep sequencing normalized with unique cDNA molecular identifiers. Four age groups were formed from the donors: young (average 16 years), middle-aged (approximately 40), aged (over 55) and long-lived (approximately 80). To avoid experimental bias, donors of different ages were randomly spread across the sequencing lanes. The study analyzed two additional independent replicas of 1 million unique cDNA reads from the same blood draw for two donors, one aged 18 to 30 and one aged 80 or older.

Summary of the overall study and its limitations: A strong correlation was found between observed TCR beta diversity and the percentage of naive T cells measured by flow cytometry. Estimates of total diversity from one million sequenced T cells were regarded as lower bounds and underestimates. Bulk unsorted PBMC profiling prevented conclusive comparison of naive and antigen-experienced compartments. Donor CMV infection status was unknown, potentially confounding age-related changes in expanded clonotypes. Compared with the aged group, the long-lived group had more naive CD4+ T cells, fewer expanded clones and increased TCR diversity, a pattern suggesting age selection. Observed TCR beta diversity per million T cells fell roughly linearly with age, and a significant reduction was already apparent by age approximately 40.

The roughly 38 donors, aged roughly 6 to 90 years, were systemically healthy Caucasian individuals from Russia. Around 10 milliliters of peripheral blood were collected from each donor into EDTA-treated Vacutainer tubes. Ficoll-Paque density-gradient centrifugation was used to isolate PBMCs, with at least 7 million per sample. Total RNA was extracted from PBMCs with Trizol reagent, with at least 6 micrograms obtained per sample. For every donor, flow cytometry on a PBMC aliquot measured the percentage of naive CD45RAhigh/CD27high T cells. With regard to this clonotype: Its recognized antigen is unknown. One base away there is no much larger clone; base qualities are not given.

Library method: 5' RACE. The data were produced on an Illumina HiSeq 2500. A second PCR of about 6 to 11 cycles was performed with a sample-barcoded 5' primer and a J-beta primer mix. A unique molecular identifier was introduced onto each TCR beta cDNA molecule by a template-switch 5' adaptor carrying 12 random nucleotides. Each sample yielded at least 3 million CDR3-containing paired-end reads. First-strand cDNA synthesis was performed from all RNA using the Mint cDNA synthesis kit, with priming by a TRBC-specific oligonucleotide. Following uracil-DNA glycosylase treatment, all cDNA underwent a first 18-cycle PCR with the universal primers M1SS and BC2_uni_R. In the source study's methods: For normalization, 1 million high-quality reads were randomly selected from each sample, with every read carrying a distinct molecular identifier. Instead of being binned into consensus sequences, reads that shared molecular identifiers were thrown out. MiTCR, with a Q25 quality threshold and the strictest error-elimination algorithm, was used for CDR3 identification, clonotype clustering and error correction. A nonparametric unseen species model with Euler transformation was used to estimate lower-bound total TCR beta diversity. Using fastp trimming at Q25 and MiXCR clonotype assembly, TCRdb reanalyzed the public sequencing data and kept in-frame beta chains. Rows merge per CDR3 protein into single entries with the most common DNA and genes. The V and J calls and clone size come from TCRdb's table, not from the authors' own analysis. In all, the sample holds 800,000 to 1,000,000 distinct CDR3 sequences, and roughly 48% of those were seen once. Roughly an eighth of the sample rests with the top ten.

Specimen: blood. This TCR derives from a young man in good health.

The nucleotide sequence reads as follows: TGCAGTGCTAGTTTGGGGGCTACCAGCTCCTACGAGCAGTACTTC. Its protein product is CSASLGATSSYEQYF. Recombination joined TRBV20-1 with TRBJ2-7; the D gene is perhaps TRBD1, on 6 matching bases. At the junction V is shortened by 3 bases and J by 0 bases, with 15 bases in between. The germline V gene encodes CDR1 DFQATT and CDR2 SNEGSKA (reference sequence). Including cysteine and phenylalanine, the CDR3 has 15 amino acids. The CDR3 DNA has 45 bases and is translated from base 1.